The 29 T cell receptor beta chains listed next were all sequenced from one sample in a study of T cell responses to AZD1222 COVID-19 vaccine. The table came from immunoSEQ multiplex PCR; TCRdb's copy has only in-frame clones and leaves some out. This table holds roughly 130,000 clones, 87% found once. The specimen was peripheral blood, collected on day 0 of AZD1222 vaccination. These receptor sequences come from an adult in good health.

This clone was recorded a few times. The chain employs TRBV5-4 and TRBJ2-2; D not certain. CDR3 length equals 16 residues. The germline V gene has CDR1 SGHNT and CDR2 YYREEE (reference sequence). V lost 0 bases, J lost 1 base, and 10 bases lay in between. CDR3 bases: TGTGCCAGCAGCTTGGTCGGCCGGCAGAACACCGGGGAGCTGTTTTTT. It yields the protein CASSLVGRQNTGELFF.

This chain links TRBV18 with TRBJ2-5, with D uncertain. The germline V and J ends were trimmed by 1 base and 6 bases, with 6 bases remaining between them. CDR1 is KGHSH, CDR2 LQKENI, per germline. This CDR3 spans 12 amino acids. The CDR3 DNA sequence: TGTGCCAGCTCACCACTTTACAAGACCCAGTACTTC. It specifies CASSPLYKTQYF. The full variable domain, completed using reference TRBV18 and TRBJ2-5, is NAGVMQNPRHLVRRRGQEARLRCSPMKGHSHVYWYRQLPEEGLKFMVYLQKENIIDESGMPKERFSAEFPKEGPSILRIQQVVRGDSAAYFCASSPLYKTQYFGPGTRLLVL.

The V and J genes are TRBV19 and TRBJ2-5; 9 positions match TRBD1. The CDR3 sequence is 13 residues long. J lost 5 bases, V lost 6 bases, and 4 bases had no gene match. Germline-derived CDR1 and CDR2 are LNHDA and SQIVND (reference sequence). Here the CDR3 reads CASSRDREETQYF. In nucleotides, the CDR3 is TGTGCCAGTAGCCGGGACAGGGAGGAGACCCAGTACTTC.

The chain couples TRBV3-1 (or the pseudogene TRBV3-2) to TRBJ1-3, with no clear D. The CDR3 runs to 15 residues. Between the trimmed V and J ends, which lost 0 bases and 0 bases, there was a span of 6 bases. Germline V lookup: CDR1 LGHDT, CDR2 YNNKEL (reference sequence). For the CDR3, the DNA is TGTGCCAGCAGCCAAGATAGAAACTCTGGAAACACCATATATTTT. This codes for CASSQDRNSGNTIYF.

The chain carries TRBV7-9 and TRBJ1-5; 7 bases map to TRBD1. V lost 5 bases, J lost 3 bases, and 7 bases stayed unmatched. This CDR3 contains 15 residues. CDR1 and CDR2 (germline): SEHNR, FQNEAQ (reference sequence). CDR3 coding DNA: TGTGCCAGCAGCAGGGCCGGGACAGACAATCAGCCCCAGCATTTT. As protein: CASSRAGTDNQPQHF.

This chain links TRBV5-1 with TRBJ1-1, with TRBD1 matching over 8 bases. Trimming removed 4 bases from V and 7 bases from J; junction bases left unmatched: 9. Per the germline V gene, CDR1 is SGHRS and CDR2 is YFSETQ. The CDR3 sequence is 14 residues long. The CDR3 is CASSLGTGPREAFF. The CDR3 DNA sequence: TGCGCCAGCAGCCTCGGGACAGGACCACGTGAAGCTTTCTTT.

The chain uses TRBV5-1 and TRBJ2-2; tentatively, D is TRBD2 (5 bases). Trimming removed 6 bases at V and 2 bases at J, with 11 bases between. The V gene's germline CDR1 is SGHRS and CDR2 YFSETQ. CDR3 length: 14 residues. The CDR3 is CASMVGDNTGELFF. In DNA form, the CDR3 reads TGCGCCAGCATGGTCGGGGATAACACCGGGGAGCTGTTTTTT.

This sequence joins TRBV5-1 and TRBJ1-2; D ambiguous. Germline V gene data show CDR1 as SGHRS and CDR2 as YFSETQ. Trimming cost V 0 bases and J 7 bases, with 13 bases left between them. The CDR3 totals 14 residues. Here the CDR3 reads CASSLDPGTGGYTF. CDR3 sequence (DNA): TGCGCCAGCAGCTTGGACCCGGGTACGGGTGGCTACACCTTC.

This chain connects TRBV6-5 to TRBJ2-5, with D unresolved. The CDR3 totals 13 residues. Germline CDR1 MNHEY, CDR2 SVGAGI. The ends were cut back, 0 bases at V and 1 base at J, with 3 bases in the middle. For the CDR3, the DNA is TGTGCCAGCAGTTACTCTAGCCAAGAGACCCAGTACTTC. It encodes CASSYSSQETQYF.

The V gene is TRBV5-4, the J gene TRBJ1-2; D unresolved. The CDR3 sequence is 15 residues long. Germline lookup yields CDR1 SGHNT and CDR2 YYREEE (reference sequence). Trimming cost V 0 bases and J 0 bases, with 9 bases left between them. In DNA form, the CDR3 reads TGTGCCAGCAGCTTGGAAGGAGCATCTAACTATGGCTACACCTTC. It yields the protein CASSLEGASNYGYTF.

This CDR3 reads CASSPLGQRNTEAFF. The CDR3 DNA sequence: TGTGCCAGCAGCCCCCTCGGACAGAGGAACACTGAAGCTTTCTTT. The rearrangement joins TRBV7-3 to TRBJ1-1, with a weak D call TRBD1 (6 bases). Germline loops: CDR1 SGHTA, CDR2 FQGTGA. The V and J ends lost 5 bases and 1 base respectively, with 14 bases between them. There are 15 residues in the CDR3.

CDR3 DNA sequence: TGTGCCACCAGTGAAACTAGCTTGGGGTCGCAGTATTTT. Residues: CATSETSLGSQYF. J is TRBJ2-3 and V is TRBV24-1; TRBD2 is a possible D gene (6 bases). The CDR3 covers 13 residues. V gave up 4 bases and J gave up 10 bases, with 14 bases separating them. In germline, CDR1 is KGHDR, CDR2 SFDVKD.

This clone has just a few counts. The V call is TRBV28, the J call TRBJ2-7; the match to TRBD1 covers 8 bases. There are 17 residues in the CDR3. Germline V lookup: CDR1 MDHEN, CDR2 SYDVKM. V was clipped by 5 bases and J by 4 bases; unmatched bases: 16. DNA of the CDR3: TGTGCCAGCAGTGTTGCAACCTCCCGGACAGGGTTGTACGAGCAGTACTTC. It yields the protein CASSVATSRTGLYEQYF.

The genes are TRBV28 and TRBJ1-1, with D tentatively TRBD1 (5 bases). V lost 4 bases to trimming and J lost 5 bases, with 8 bases between them. CDR3 length equals 12 residues. CDR1 MDHEN and CDR2 SYDVKM come from the germline V gene. This CDR3 is CASSSGLTEAFF. The CDR3, as DNA: TGTGCCAGCAGTTCAGGGTTGACTGAAGCTTTCTTT.

For this clone: The sample carries other DNA sequences with the same CDR3. The chain combines TRBV28 with TRBJ1-3, with 8 bases that match TRBD1. CDR3 length: 14 residues. Trimming removed 6 bases from V and 2 bases from J; junction bases left unmatched: 3. Germline V gives CDR1 MDHEN, CDR2 SYDVKM. The CDR3 nucleotides are TGTGCCAGCAGCCTGGACAGGGCTGGAAACACCATATATTTT. Translating it yields CASSLDRAGNTIYF.

The chain's CDR3 is CASRSVGGEAFF. CDR3 nucleotide sequence: TGTGCCAGCAGGAGTGTGGGGGGTGAAGCTTTCTTT. The chain combines TRBV27 with TRBJ1-1; weak D call: TRBD1 (5 bases). The germline V and J ends were trimmed by 6 bases and 7 bases, with 12 bases remaining between them. This CDR3 comprises 12 residues. Germline CDR1 and CDR2: MNHEY and SMNVEV (reference sequence).

A word on this clone: Other DNA variants within this sample encode the same CDR3. CDR3 coding DNA: TGTGCCAGCAGCTTCGTGGGGGACACTGAAGCTTTCTTT. Its translation: CASSFVGDTEAFF. The rearrangement links TRBV11-2 to TRBJ1-1; TRBD1 is a possible D gene (5 bases). Germline-derived CDR1 and CDR2 are SGHAT and FQNNGV. Trimming took off 3 bases at V and 3 bases at J, with 8 bases between the two ends. The CDR3 runs to 13 residues.

The chain recombines TRBV2 with TRBJ2-1; 9 bases line up with TRBD2. The CDR3 loop spans 14 amino acids. Germline CDR1 and CDR2: SNHLY and FYNNEI. Trimming removed 4 bases from V and 9 bases from J; junction bases left unmatched: 7. DNA for the CDR3: TGTGCCAGCAGTGCAGAGCGGGGGGTTAGTGAGCAGTTCTTC. This translates into CASSAERGVSEQFF.

V and J are TRBV5-1 and TRBJ2-2; 7 bases agree with TRBD1. Germline CDR1 reads SGHRS; CDR2 reads YFSETQ. Losses at the gene ends were 4 bases for V and 0 bases for J; bases not matched to a gene: 3. The CDR3 extends over 15 amino acids. As DNA, the CDR3 is TGCGCCAGCAGCCCGGGACAGCCGAACACCGGGGAGCTGTTTTTT. The encoded protein is CASSPGQPNTGELFF.

This rearrangement joins TRBV5-6 to TRBJ2-7; 7 bases match TRBD1. Germline V lookup: CDR1 SGHDT, CDR2 YYEEEE. The trim removed 4 bases at V and 7 bases at J, leaving 2 bases unmatched. This CDR3 spans 11 amino acids. In DNA form, the CDR3 reads TGTGCCAGCAGCCGGACAGGTGAGCAGTACTTC. Encoded protein: CASSRTGEQYF.

J is TRBJ2-1 and V is TRBV5-1; D remains unclear. Germline CDR1 reads SGHRS; CDR2 reads YFSETQ. The CDR3 covers 16 residues. The V gene lost 2 bases and the J gene lost 0 bases, with 12 bases spanning the gap. CDR3 residues: CASSFTPQSSYNEQFF. The CDR3 DNA reads TGCGCCAGCAGCTTTACACCACAGAGCTCCTACAATGAGCAGTTCTTC.

This clone occurred once. The genes are TRBV7-6 and TRBJ1-1; D ambiguous. The CDR3 is 14 residues long. V lost 1 base to trimming and J lost 1 base, with 7 bases between them. Germline V lookup: CDR1 SGHVS, CDR2 FNYEAQ. Here the CDR3 reads CASSLEQSNTEAFF. Written as DNA, the CDR3 is TGTGCCAGCAGCTTAGAGCAATCGAACACTGAAGCTTTCTTT.

Notes on this clone: Compared with germline, one end of the junction differs, possibly owing to a read error. J is TRBJ2-3 and V is TRBV7-2, with a possible D match to TRBD2 (6 bases). The germline gives CDR1 SGHTA, CDR2 FQGNSA. This CDR3 has 16 amino acids. The CDR3 region is CASSVAGSSGTDTQYF. CDR3 sequence (DNA): TGTGCCAGCAGCGTAGCTGGTTCTAGCGGCACAGATACGCAGTATTTT.

About this clone itself: At one of its ends the junction is not consistent with the germline gene, which may arise from a read error. The CDR3 is CATSLGGDYNSPLHF. CDR3 sequence (DNA): TGTGCCACCAGCCTCGGGGGGGACTATAATTCACCCCTCCACTTT. The chain joins TRBV7-9 to TRBJ1-6; possibly TRBD1 for D (5 bases). Per germline, CDR1 SEHNR and CDR2 FQNEAQ (reference sequence). The CDR3 length is 15 residues.

The chain employs TRBV6-2 or TRBV6-3 and TRBJ1-5, with 9 bases aligning to TRBD1. Trimming cost V 5 bases and J 3 bases; bases outside gene matches: 8. Germline CDR1 and CDR2: MNHEY and SVGEGT. The CDR3 consists of 16 residues. This chain's CDR3 is CASSSRGTGYNQPQHF. CDR3 nucleotides: TGTGCCAGCAGTAGCCGAGGGACAGGGTACAATCAGCCCCAGCATTTT.

V is TRBV29-1 and J is TRBJ2-1; D remains unclear. The CDR3 is made up of 12 amino acids. With 8 bases removed from V and 5 bases from J, the gap between germline ends came to 13 bases. Looked up from germline, CDR1 is SQVTM and CDR2 is ANQGSEA. CDR3 sequence reads: CSFTGPHNEQFF. The CDR3 bases are TGCAGCTTCACCGGGCCCCACAATGAGCAGTTCTTC.

The rearrangement uses TRBV9 and TRBJ2-3; 10 nucleotides align to TRBD1. V gave up 0 bases and J gave up 3 bases; unmatched junction bases: 10. This CDR3 has 18 residues. The germline V gene has CDR1 SGDLS and CDR2 YYNGEE. Written as DNA, the CDR3 is TGTGCCAGCAGCGTAGAAAGGCAGACAGGGGGCAGGACAGATACGCAGTATTTT. Translated: CASSVERQTGGRTDTQYF.

This clone appeared once. The J gene is TRBJ2-7, the V gene TRBV4-3, with TRBD1 matching 9 bases. The CDR3 length is 14 residues. The germline gives CDR1 LGHNA, CDR2 YSLEER. V lost 4 bases, J lost 6 bases, and 7 bases stayed unmatched. CDR3 DNA sequence: TGCGCCAGCAGCCCCGGGACAGGGAATGGCGAGCAGTACTTC. This codes for CASSPGTGNGEQYF.

The V and J genes are TRBV19 and TRBJ2-4; D is undetermined. The CDR3 contains 12 residues. Germline V gives CDR1 LNHDA, CDR2 SQIVND (reference sequence). V lost 7 bases and J 5 bases, leaving 9 bases between the germline ends. The CDR3 nucleotides read TGTGCCAGTAACAAGGGCCAAAACATTCAGTACTTC. Translating it yields CASNKGQNIQYF.